A single sample is the source of the 18 T cell receptor beta chains below, sequenced in a study of human T cells and chemical hapten exposure. The time point: pre-sensitization, week 0. As to treatment: therapeutic diphenylcyclopropenone sensitization with weekly scalp DPC. TCRdb re-analysed the RACE reads in MiXCR, keeping a single row per CDR3 protein. The data hold more than 250,000 distinct CDR3 sequences, with more than 6.5% observed a single time. The sequences come from whole blood, collected in connection with sensitization to the hapten diphenylcyclopropenone (DPC). These receptors were taken from a woman aged 40 to 50 with alopecia areata. Some clones in this sample may be carry-over from other donors' samples.

This clonotype was detected a few times. CDR3 loop: CASSQDARASGTYSEQFF. Written as DNA, the CDR3 is TGCGCCAGCAGCCAAGATGCTCGGGCTAGCGGCACCTACTCTGAGCAGTTCTTC. The chain links TRBV4-3 to TRBJ2-1; 7 bases agree with TRBD2. CDR3 length: 18 residues. The trim removed 0 bases at V and 9 bases at J, leaving 17 bases unmatched. Germline V CDR1 and CDR2: LGHNA, YSLEER.

This clonotype has more than one count but fewer than ten. The V gene is TRBV6-2 or TRBV6-3, the J gene TRBJ2-1; the D is unclear. Trimming left V 7 bases short and J 3 bases short, with 19 bases between. The germline V gene has CDR1 MNHEY and CDR2 SVGEGT. There are 16 residues in the CDR3. The CDR3 loop is CASTQKSGGVYNEQFF. In DNA, the CDR3 is TGTGCCAGCACCCAAAAGAGTGGCGGAGTCTACAATGAGCAGTTCTTC.

V gene TRBV7-2 combines with J gene TRBJ2-7; D not certain. V was shortened by 8 bases and J by 2 bases, with 22 bases between the two germline ends. CDR1 is SGHTA, CDR2 FQGNSA, per germline. This CDR3 contains 16 residues. The CDR3 spells CASSSVRIFDTYEQYF. In DNA, the CDR3 is TGTGCCAGCTCCTCAGTGAGGATTTTTGACACCTACGAGCAGTACTTC.

This clonotype has a count of ten or more. This chain joins TRBV7-8 and TRBJ1-2, with D maybe TRBD1 (5 bases). V dropped 4 bases and J dropped 7 bases, with 19 bases sitting between them. The germline V gene encodes CDR1 SGHVS and CDR2 FQNEAQ. The CDR3 length is 15 residues. The CDR3 nucleotides read TGTGCCAGCAGCTACGCAGGGATTGGAGTATTTGGCTACACCTTC. It encodes CASSYAGIGVFGYTF.

This clonotype occurred many times. This chain connects TRBV28 to TRBJ1-6; D might be TRBD1 (5 bases). In germline, CDR1 is MDHEN, CDR2 SYDVKM. Deletions cut 6 bases from V and 2 bases from J, with 11 bases between. The CDR3 covers 15 residues. The CDR3 DNA sequence: TGTGCCAGCAGGTCGGCGGACACCTATAATTCACCCCTCCACTTT. It encodes CASRSADTYNSPLHF.

A few counts support this clonotype. This chain connects TRBV3-1 to TRBJ2-7; D assignment may be TRBD1 or TRBD2 (6 bases each). CDR1 is LGHDT and CDR2 is YNNKEL in the germline V gene (reference sequence). Trimming took off 5 bases at V and 1 base at J, with 21 bases between the two ends. The CDR3 runs to 17 residues. In nucleotides, the CDR3 is TGTGCCAGCAGCTCCAGACAGGAGGGCCTAGCTTCCTACGAGCAGTACTTC. This codes for CASSSRQEGLASYEQYF.

This clonotype was counted at least ten times. The chain couples TRBV7-9 to TRBJ2-5; D not resolved. Germline-derived CDR1 and CDR2 are SEHNR and FQNEAQ (reference sequence). The CDR3 covers 12 residues. The V end lost 4 bases, the J end lost 3 bases, and 6 bases lay between the germline ends. The chain's CDR3 is CASSWGKETQYF. The DNA of the CDR3 is TGTGCCAGCAGCTGGGGTAAAGAGACCCAGTACTTC.

The table lists this clonotype with many counts. V and J are TRBV5-1 and TRBJ1-4; no clear D. The germline V and J ends were trimmed by 1 base and 5 bases, with 12 bases remaining between them. CDR1 SGHRS and CDR2 YFSETQ come from the germline V gene. CDR3 length: 15 residues. This CDR3 reads CASSLIQPKNEKLFF. As DNA, the CDR3 is TGCGCCAGCAGCTTGATCCAGCCGAAGAATGAAAAACTGTTTTTT.

The V gene is TRBV20-1, the J gene TRBJ2-3; TRBD1 might be the D (6 bases). Trimming shortened V by 5 bases and J by 2 bases, and 17 bases separated the two germline ends. The CDR3 length is 15 residues. CDR1 is DFQATT and CDR2 is SNEGSKA in the germline V gene (reference sequence). CDR3 residues: CSAGGGQSYTDTQYF. The CDR3 region has the DNA TGCAGTGCTGGCGGCGGACAGTCTTACACAGATACGCAGTATTTT.

The table lists this clonotype with a few counts. CDR3 sequence (DNA): TGTGCCAGTAGTATTGTGAGGGGACCCCAAGAGACCCAGTACTTC. It codes for CASSIVRGPQETQYF. The chain joins TRBV19 to TRBJ2-5; D may be TRBD1 or TRBD2 (5 bases each). This CDR3 spans 15 amino acids. From germline, CDR1 is LNHDA and CDR2 SQIVND (reference sequence). Trimming removed 3 bases from V and 1 base from J, with 12 bases in between.

V gene TRBV28 combines with J gene TRBJ2-2, with D perhaps TRBD1 (6 bases). CDR1 MDHEN and CDR2 SYDVKM come from the germline V gene. The V end was cut by 6 bases, the J end by 4 bases, with 15 bases between. The CDR3 contains 15 residues. CDR3 DNA sequence: TGTGCCAGCAGCGCTGGTATCAGGGGCACCGGGGAGCTGTTTTTT. Protein: CASSAGIRGTGELFF.

This clonotype was recorded many times. The rearrangement uses TRBV5-1 and TRBJ2-3, with a tentative D call TRBD1 (6 bases). Germline-derived CDR1 and CDR2 are SGHRS and YFSETQ. There are 16 residues in the CDR3. V was clipped by 7 bases and J by 0 bases, with 18 bases between them. The CDR3 nucleotides read TGCGCCAGCCAACCGGGACAATACGTAAGCACAGATACGCAGTATTTT. It translates to CASQPGQYVSTDTQYF.

This clonotype was counted a few times. The chain has TRBV7-9 and TRBJ2-1, with D possibly being TRBD1 or TRBD2 (5 bases each). The germline V gene has CDR1 SEHNR and CDR2 FQNEAQ (reference sequence). The CDR3 spans 16 residues. Trimming stripped 5 bases from V and 0 bases from J, with 14 bases between. CDR3 in amino acids: CASSLGTLLSYNEQFF. The CDR3 DNA reads as TGTGCCAGCAGCCTTGGGACCCTCCTCTCCTACAATGAGCAGTTCTTC. Combining the CDR3 with reference TRBV7-9 and TRBJ2-1 gives the whole variable domain DTGVSQNPRHKITKRGQNVTFRCDPISEHNRLYWYRQTLGQGPEFLTYFQNEAQLEKSRLLSDRFSAERPKGSFSTLEIQRTEQGDSAMYLCASSLGTLLSYNEQFFGPGTRLTVL.

The table lists this clonotype with a few counts. The chain employs TRBV6-5 and TRBJ2-7, with D possibly matching TRBD2 (5 bases). In germline, CDR1 is MNHEY, CDR2 SVGAGI. The ends were cut back, 0 bases at V and 2 bases at J, with 11 bases in the middle. The CDR3 contains 15 residues. This chain's CDR3 is CASSYSNRGPYEQYF. CDR3 bases: TGTGCCAGCAGTTACTCGAACAGAGGGCCCTACGAGCAGTACTTC.

The chain links TRBV7-2 to TRBJ2-5, with 8 bases identical to TRBD2. Per the germline V gene, CDR1 is SGHTA and CDR2 is FQGNSA. The CDR3 extends over 16 amino acids. V trimming: 2 bases; J trimming: 0 bases; junction bases outside the gene matches: 5. DNA of the CDR3: TGTGCCAGCAGCTTAAAGGAGCGGGAGTACCAAGAGACCCAGTACTTC. This sequence encodes CASSLKEREYQETQYF.

This clonotype was picked up a small number of times. The chain uses TRBV4-3 and TRBJ1-4; D is unresolved. V lost 0 bases to trimming and J lost 8 bases, with 16 bases between them. Germline CDR1 reads LGHNA; CDR2 reads YSLEER. This CDR3 has 16 residues. The CDR3 DNA reads as TGCGCCAGCAGCCAAGATTGGGGTGGCGCTCGGGAAAAACTGTTTTTT. Its protein is CASSQDWGGAREKLFF.

This clonotype was counted a few times. This chain joins TRBV21-1 and TRBJ2-4; the table's D call, TRBD2, was not checked against the DNA. TRBV21-1 is a known pseudogene. The CDR3 contains 17 residues. CDR3 sequence reads: CASSPGLAELAKNIQYF. As DNA, the CDR3 is TGTGCCAGCAGTCCGGGACTAGCGGAATTAGCCAAAAACATTCAGTACTTC.

At least ten counts were recorded for this clonotype. The chain has TRBV25-1 and TRBJ2-4, with 7 nucleotides matching TRBD1. This CDR3 is 13 amino acids long. The germline V gene encodes CDR1 MGHDK and CDR2 SYGVNS. V was pared by 1 base and J by 6 bases, with 0 bases of the junction left unmatched. Written as DNA, the CDR3 is TGTGCCAGCAGTGAATGGGACAGAAACATTCAGTACTTC. It encodes CASSEWDRNIQYF.